These 32 T cell receptor beta chains came from one sample sequenced in a study of shared clonotypes between healthy human individuals. The repertoire was sequenced with immunoSEQ multiplex PCR; TCRdb's copy has only in-frame clones and lacks some. Of roughly 2,500,000 clones in the sample, 93% are singletons; the top ten hold about 0.34%. Sequenced input: naive CD4+ T cells from PBMCs. The subset: CD45RA+ positively selected. The receptors derive from a man aged 18-30 years in good health. Some clones in this sample may be carry-over from other donors' samples.

This clone was picked up a small number of times. The chain joins TRBV18 to TRBJ1-2, with 9 bases aligning to TRBD1. The CDR3 sequence is 13 residues long. V dropped 3 bases and J dropped 6; count of bases not matched to a gene: 2. CDR1 and CDR2 (germline): KGHSH, LQKENI. The CDR3 sequence: CASSPGTGNGYTF. The CDR3 region has the DNA TGTGCCAGCTCACCCGGGACAGGGAATGGCTACACCTTC. Combining the CDR3 with reference TRBV18 and TRBJ1-2 gives the whole variable domain NAGVMQNPRHLVRRRGQEARLRCSPMKGHSHVYWYRQLPEEGLKFMVYLQKENIIDESGMPKERFSAEFPKEGPSILRIQQVVRGDSAAYFCASSPGTGNGYTFGSGTRLTVV.

With respect to this clone: Other DNA sequences from this sample encode an identical CDR3 as well. The gene calls are TRBV28 and TRBJ1-2; D is possibly TRBD1 (5 bases). V lost 8 bases to trimming and J lost 4 bases, with 14 bases between them. CDR1 is MDHEN, CDR2 SYDVKM, per germline. The CDR3 has 13 residues. The CDR3 is CASRTGGSYGYTF. In DNA form, the CDR3 reads TGTGCCAGCCGAACGGGGGGGTCCTATGGCTACACCTTC.

J is TRBJ2-6 and V is TRBV5-4; 9 bases are shared with TRBD1. V was pared by 0 bases and J by 0 bases, with 4 bases of the junction left unmatched. Germline CDR1 and CDR2: SGHNT and YYREEE (reference sequence). The CDR3 contains 18 residues. The CDR3 spells CASSLAPTGGSGANVLTF. The CDR3 DNA is TGTGCCAGCAGCTTGGCCCCGACAGGGGGCTCTGGGGCCAACGTCCTGACTTTC.

The chain carries TRBV7-9 and TRBJ2-7; perhaps TRBD2 as D (5 bases). V lost 1 base to trimming and J lost 2 bases, with 15 bases between them. The V gene's germline CDR1 is SEHNR and CDR2 FQNEAQ (reference sequence). The length of the CDR3 is 16 residues. CDR3 region: CASSLVGGPGAYEQYF. Written as DNA, the CDR3 is TGTGCCAGCAGCTTAGTCGGCGGGCCTGGGGCCTACGAGCAGTACTTC.

The chain links TRBV6-1 to TRBJ1-5; no clear D gene. The CDR3 consists of 14 residues. Trimming took 3 bases from V and 2 from J, leaving 8 bases between them. CDR1 MNHNS and CDR2 SASEGT come from the germline V gene. The CDR3 DNA sequence: TGTGCCAGCAGTGACTTTAGGGGCAATCAGCCCCAGCATTTT. Amino acids: CASSDFRGNQPQHF.

The chain couples TRBV5-8 to TRBJ2-2, with D maybe TRBD2 (6 bases). There are 14 residues in the CDR3. Trimming stripped 6 bases from V and 1 base from J, with 10 bases between. Germline V lookup: CDR1 SGHTS, CDR2 YDEGEE. The CDR3 loop is CASTTRRNTGELFF. The CDR3 nucleotides are TGTGCCAGCACGACTAGGCGGAACACCGGGGAGCTGTTTTTT.

V gene TRBV5-1 combines with J gene TRBJ1-2; 8 bases are a match to TRBD1. V shed 6 bases and J 6 bases; nucleotides not matched to a gene: 7. CDR3 length: 13 amino acids. Germline V gives CDR1 SGHRS, CDR2 YFSETQ. The DNA for the CDR3 is TGCGCCAGCACCTGGACAGGGAGAGATGGCTACACCTTC. Its protein product is CASTWTGRDGYTF.

As for this clone: The sample contains more than one DNA sequence encoding this CDR3. The chain has TRBV5-4 and TRBJ2-2; the D is unclear. CDR1 is SGHNT, CDR2 YYREEE, per germline (reference sequence). Trimming took 0 bases from V and 4 from J, leaving 4 bases between them. The CDR3 totals 13 residues. The CDR3 protein is CASSLGPTGELFF. The CDR3 nucleotides are TGTGCCAGCAGCTTGGGACCCACCGGGGAGCTGTTTTTT.

The V gene is TRBV11-1, the J gene TRBJ1-2; D is perhaps TRBD1 (6 bases). Germline CDR1 reads SGHAT; CDR2 reads FQDESV (reference sequence). The CDR3 consists of 14 residues. V lost 5 bases and J lost 2, with 12 bases in between. The CDR3 loop reads CASSPRGTNYGYTF. Here the CDR3 DNA reads TGTGCCAGCAGCCCAAGGGGGACAAACTATGGCTACACCTTC.

The CDR3, as DNA: TGTGCCAGCAGTTACAGTCCCCAAGAGACCCAGTACTTC. This sequence encodes CASSYSPQETQYF. The rearrangement links TRBV27 to TRBJ2-5; D not certain. Germline CDR1 and CDR2: MNHEY and SMNVEV (reference sequence). This CDR3 has 13 residues. V gave up 4 bases and J gave up 1 base, with 7 bases separating them.

The V call is TRBV29-1, the J call TRBJ2-3, with D possibly TRBD1 on 6 matching bases. The CDR3 consists of 14 residues. Per the germline V gene, CDR1 is SQVTM and CDR2 is ANQGSEA. V was clipped by 6 bases and J by 2 bases, with 15 bases between them. The chain's CDR3 is CSVAPTGNTDTQYF. DNA for the CDR3: TGCAGCGTCGCTCCGACAGGAAACACAGATACGCAGTATTTT.

Of note for this clone: An end of the junction differs from the germline gene, which may be a read error. The V gene is TRBV15, the J gene TRBJ2-2; D assignment may be TRBD1 or TRBD2 (6 bases each). This CDR3 has 16 residues. Germline lookup yields CDR1 LNHNV and CDR2 YYDKDF (reference sequence). The CDR3 DNA is TGTGCCACAAGCAGATCGGGGGCGCGGCACACCGGGGAGCTGTTTTTT. Encoded protein: CATSRSGARHTGELFF.

Comment on this clone: This specimen includes other DNA sequences encoding the same CDR3. Here the CDR3 DNA reads TGCGCCAGCAGCTTGGGCAGCAGCTCTGGGGCCAACGTCCTGACTTTC. It yields the protein CASSLGSSSGANVLTF. The chain employs TRBV5-1 and TRBJ2-6; D unresolved. Deletions cut 0 bases from V and 0 bases from J, with 7 bases between. This CDR3 spans 16 amino acids. Germline V lookup: CDR1 SGHRS, CDR2 YFSETQ. Variable domain in full (rest from reference TRBV5-1 and TRBJ2-6): KAGVTQTPRYLIKTRGQQVTLSCSPISGHRSVSWYQQTPGQGLQFLFEYFSETQRNKGNFPGRFSGRQFSNSRSEMNVSTLELGDSALYLCASSLGSSSGANVLTFGAGSRLTVL.

This clone has a single count. V and J are TRBV5-1 and TRBJ2-3; 8 nucleotides align to TRBD2. Germline trimming cut 4 bases from V and 2 bases from J; bases unmatched to any gene: 12. Germline CDR1 and CDR2: SGHRS and YFSETQ. The CDR3 has 17 residues. The CDR3 region is CASSPLPGGRPTDTQYF. The CDR3 DNA reads TGCGCCAGCAGCCCTTTACCAGGCGGGAGGCCCACAGATACGCAGTATTTT.

The rearrangement uses TRBV4-1 and TRBJ2-3; no clear D. The CDR3 contains 16 residues. The ends were cut back, 0 bases at V and 4 bases at J, with 14 bases in the middle. CDR1 MGHRA and CDR2 YSYEKL come from the germline V gene. The CDR3 protein is CASSQDPGSRSDTQYF. CDR3 nucleotide sequence: TGCGCCAGCAGCCAAGACCCAGGCAGCCGCTCAGATACGCAGTATTTT.

V is TRBV4-1 and J is TRBJ1-4; D is possibly TRBD1 (5 bases). V lost 4 bases, J lost 8 bases, and 17 bases lay in between. From germline, CDR1 is MGHRA and CDR2 YSYEKL. This CDR3 has 15 amino acids. CDR3 region: CASSLVETVTEKLFF. The CDR3 nucleotides are TGCGCCAGCAGCCTGGTGGAGACAGTGACCGAAAAACTGTTTTTT.

The chain has TRBV7-2 and TRBJ2-7, with D possibly TRBD1 on 6 matching bases. CDR1 and CDR2 from the germline V gene are SGHTA and FQGNSA. The CDR3 contains 14 residues. Trimming removed 5 bases from V and 3 bases from J, with 14 bases in between. The CDR3 loop reads CASSVQGGGYEQYF. The CDR3 nucleotides read TGTGCCAGCAGCGTACAGGGCGGCGGCTACGAGCAGTACTTC.

The chain employs TRBV29-1 and TRBJ2-3, with 11 bases fitting TRBD2. The CDR3 spans 15 residues. Unmatched junction bases numbered 11, after V lost 6 bases and J lost 6 bases. Germline CDR1 SQVTM, CDR2 ANQGSEA. The CDR3 here is CSVGVSGRAEDTQYF. CDR3 nucleotides: TGCAGCGTCGGGGTTAGCGGGAGGGCCGAGGATACGCAGTATTTT.

On this clone: The sample has other DNA sequences that encode this CDR3 too. The chain combines TRBV5-1 with TRBJ1-1; D gene uncertain. Trimming removed 0 bases from V and 4 bases from J, with 7 bases in between. The CDR3 is 13 residues long. Germline assignment: CDR1 SGHRS and CDR2 YFSETQ. The CDR3 spells CASSLVGSTEAFF. DNA for the CDR3: TGCGCCAGCAGCTTGGTGGGTAGCACTGAAGCTTTCTTT.

This clone was counted a single time. This chain links TRBV5-4 with TRBJ2-3; perhaps TRBD2 as D (5 bases). The length of the CDR3 is 16 residues. The V end lost 1 base, the J end lost 5 bases, and 17 bases lay between the germline ends. The germline V gene encodes CDR1 SGHNT and CDR2 YYREEE (reference sequence). The CDR3 spells CASSLWAGQPGDTQYF. The CDR3 DNA reads as TGTGCCAGCAGCTTGTGGGCGGGCCAACCTGGAGATACGCAGTATTTT.

This chain links TRBV25-1 with TRBJ2-5; a possible D gene is TRBD2 (5 bases). This CDR3 has 15 residues. Germline CDR1 MGHDK, CDR2 SYGVNS. The V and J ends lost 1 base and 5 bases respectively, with 14 bases between them. The CDR3 protein is CASSESLGGDETQYF. CDR3 nucleotides: TGTGCCAGCAGTGAATCTCTTGGAGGCGACGAGACCCAGTACTTC.

The rearrangement links TRBV2 to TRBJ2-7; 9 nucleotides align to TRBD2. CDR3 size: 17 residues. V lost 4 bases to trimming and J lost 0 bases; unmatched junction nucleotides: 10. Germline V CDR1 and CDR2: SNHLY, FYNNEI. The CDR3 is CASSAASAGGLSYEQYF. As DNA, the CDR3 is TGTGCCAGCAGTGCGGCCTCAGCGGGAGGCCTCTCCTACGAGCAGTACTTC.

This rearrangement joins TRBV5-1 to TRBJ2-7; possible D gene TRBD1, 6 bases. V was pared by 0 bases and J by 4 bases, with 14 bases between. The CDR3 has 15 amino acids. The germline V gene encodes CDR1 SGHRS and CDR2 YFSETQ. For the CDR3, the DNA is TGCGCCAGCAGCTTGGAGGTGGGGGCCGGGTACGAGCAGTACTTC. Protein product: CASSLEVGAGYEQYF.

V usage is TRBV5-6 and J usage is TRBJ1-2; 8 positions match TRBD1. CDR3 size: 13 residues. V lost 7 bases and J lost 4; bases outside the gene matches: 6. Germline CDR1 and CDR2: SGHDT and YYEEEE. The CDR3 here is CASDQDRGYGYTF. The CDR3 DNA is TGTGCCAGCGATCAAGACAGGGGCTATGGCTACACCTTC.

The chain joins TRBV14 to TRBJ2-1; D remains unclear. Trimming cost V 1 base and J 7 bases, with 23 bases left between them. The CDR3 length is 18 residues. Germline loops: CDR1 SGHDN, CDR2 FVKESK. The CDR3 sequence is CASSQGFRGSRAPNEQFF. CDR3 nucleotides: TGTGCCAGCAGCCAAGGTTTTAGAGGTAGCCGGGCCCCGAATGAGCAGTTCTTC.

The chain uses TRBV5-1 and TRBJ2-3; D perhaps matches TRBD2 (6 bases). This CDR3 region has 16 residues. Germline assignment: CDR1 SGHRS and CDR2 YFSETQ. Trimming removed 1 base from V and 6 bases from J, with 18 bases in between. The CDR3 DNA is TGCGCCAGCAGCTTGAGTCTGAGCGGGCCGGGGGATACGCAGTATTTT. Translating gives CASSLSLSGPGDTQYF.

CDR3 region: CASSSRVVRAGRNYGYTF. Here the CDR3 DNA reads TGTGCCAGCAGCAGCCGGGTCGTCCGTGCAGGCCGGAACTATGGCTACACCTTC. The rearrangement uses TRBV7-8 and TRBJ1-2; D is unresolved. Germline-derived CDR1 and CDR2 are SGHVS and FQNEAQ. The V gene lost 5 bases and the J gene lost 2 bases, with 24 bases spanning the gap. This CDR3 contains 18 residues.

The chain uses TRBV6-5 and TRBJ2-2; tentative D call: TRBD1 (6 bases). CDR3 length: 15 amino acids. The V end lost 2 bases, the J end lost 6 bases, and 13 bases lay between the germline ends. The germline V gene encodes CDR1 MNHEY and CDR2 SVGAGI. CDR3 nucleotide sequence: TGTGCCAGCAGTTACGACAGGAGGAGCTCCGGGGAGCTGTTTTTT. As protein: CASSYDRRSSGELFF.

V is TRBV29-1 and J is TRBJ1-1, with no clear D. V was clipped by 7 bases and J by 1 base, with 16 bases between them. Per germline, CDR1 SQVTM and CDR2 ANQGSEA. The CDR3 contains 14 residues. CDR3 sequence (DNA): TGCAGCGGTGTCGAGGGCTCCGGGAACACTGAAGCTTTCTTT. It specifies CSGVEGSGNTEAFF.

As for this clone: In the same sample, other DNA sequences code for this CDR3. The gene calls are TRBV15 and TRBJ2-7, with a possible D match to TRBD1 (5 bases). The CDR3 consists of 15 residues. Germline V gene sequence: CDR1 LNHNV, CDR2 YYDKDF (reference sequence). The V and J ends lost 0 bases and 2 bases respectively, with 11 bases between them. In DNA, the CDR3 is TGTGCCACCAGCAGAGACCCAGGGTTGACCTACGAGCAGTACTTC. Its translation is CATSRDPGLTYEQYF.

Comment on this clone: The same CDR3 is also encoded by other DNA sequences in this sample. The V gene is TRBV10-3, the J gene TRBJ2-3; tentatively, D is TRBD2 (5 bases). CDR3 length equals 13 residues. The germline V gene has CDR1 ENHRY and CDR2 SYGVKD. Trimming cost V 0 bases and J 6 bases, with 7 bases left between them. The DNA for the CDR3 is TGTGCCATCAGTGAGTCGGGAGCGGATACGCAGTATTTT. This codes for CAISESGADTQYF.

The V gene is TRBV7-8, the J gene TRBJ2-4; no definite D call. CDR1 is SGHVS, CDR2 FQNEAQ, per germline. The CDR3 runs 18 residues. The V end was cut by 1 base, the J end by 0 bases, with 16 bases between. For the CDR3, the DNA is TGTGCCAGCAGCTTAGTTCCAGGTTCCATGCTAGCCAAAAACATTCAGTACTTC. Its protein is CASSLVPGSMLAKNIQYF.